This entry describes one TCR beta chain. The antigen this receptor binds is unknown. No much larger clone is present one base from it, and per-base qualities are unavailable. Relative to germline, V is missing 1 base and J is missing 9 bases, with 12 bases of the junction outside any gene match. Taken from cysteine to phenylalanine, the CDR3 has 16 residues. Left in the record is the CDR3 DNA by itself, 48 bases read in frame from the first base. Reading the germline V gene gives CDR1 SGHVS and CDR2 FQNEAQ. TCRbeta CDR3 regions were amplified from genomic DNA by means of the immunoSEQ Assay, a bias-controlled multiplex PCR. The study's processing was this. The number of nucleated cells in each sample was estimated by amplification of reference gene primers within the assay. Sequence reads were collapsed and filtered to measure the absolute abundance of every unique TCRbeta CDR3 rearrangement. For each sample, productive Simpson clonality was calculated as the square root of Simpson's diversity index over productive rearrangements. Sourced from immuneACCESS, this table was stored by TCRdb with only in-frame sequences that have V and J called. A share of the clones is absent; for the studies checked, an unresolved V gene accounts for under half, and the remainder has no known explanation. The DNA was the basis for D and trimming; V, J and clone size are from that table. The sample includes 300,000 to 400,000 clones, with almost 85% observed a single time. The top ten clones comprise around 6.9% of the sample.

Each collaborating institution followed its own protocols to collect whole blood in K2EDTA tubes. For TCRbeta analysis, collaborators shipped samples in one of three forms: frozen whole blood, isolated PBMCs, or DNA extracted from either of those sample types. These data belong to a study of blood T cell repertoires in COVID-19 (dated by TCRdb to about 2020). Regarding the study in general: Samples covering the acute and convalescent phases of COVID-19 were provided by collaborators in the United States, Italy and Spain. The material from the prospective study consisted of cDNA or gDNA derived from T cells, B-cell-depleted T cells, or PBMCs. Subjects who had been exposed to COVID-19, were actively infected with it, or had recovered from it provided the deeply sampled blood TCRbeta repertoires that made up the dataset. A freely available public database, intended as a resource for researchers studying the immune response to SARS-CoV-2, is where the repertoires were released. Samples came from the ongoing ImmuneRACE study (first 160 participants) plus 1,254 subjects from 6 global collaborators. Sample metadata almost always included a de-identified subject ID, COVID-19 status, age in years and sex. Where available, HLA class I and class II types were taken from metadata supplied by the sample provider and were not determined by assay-based typing. Paper-wide results and their limitations: How much clinical and demographic metadata was included differed by source and by participant, and the metadata was provided uncurated.

This TCR derives from a human donor in a cohort sampled during active COVID-19. The chain joins TRBV7-8 to TRBJ2-7; TRBD2 fits 10 bases in the junction. The sequencing sample was made of peripheral blood. The DNA sequence is given as TGTGCCAGCAGCTTAGGACTAGCGGGCCCAAGAAGGGGGCAGTACTTC. It translates as CASSLGLAGPRRGQYF. The reference TRBV7-8 and TRBJ2-7 proteins fill in what lies around the CDR3, so the full variable domain reads GAGVSQSPRYKVAKRGQDVALRCDPISGHVSLFWYQQALGQGPEFLTYFQNEAQLDKSGLPSDRFFAERPEGSVSTLKIQRTQQEDSAVYLCASSLGLAGPRRGQYFGPGTRLTVT.